This TCR beta chain was captured by sequencing in a study of CD8 T cells in ankylosing spondylitis. Many counts were recorded for this clonotype. Germline V gene sequence: CDR1 DFQATT, CDR2 SNEGSKA (reference sequence). With 7 bases clipped from V and 1 base from J, the junction kept 7 bases outside the gene matches. The CDR3 spans 14 residues. In making TCR beta libraries, quantitative 5'-RACE with molecular barcodes was used. TCRdb called the 5' RACE reads again in MiXCR, with one record for every CDR3 protein. The table lists some 150,000 distinct CDR3 sequences, over 9.5% of them singletons, with approximately 4% in the top ten.

This receptor was obtained from a female donor with ankylosing spondylitis or in good health (not recorded which). This chain joins TRBV20-1 and TRBJ2-3; TRBD2 aligns across 8 bases. The sample consisted of blood, either unsorted or a sorted T cell fraction (not recorded which). CDR3: CSVPRGERTDTQYF. The DNA for the CDR3 is TGCAGTGTTCCGCGGGGGGAACGCACAGATACGCAGTATTTT.